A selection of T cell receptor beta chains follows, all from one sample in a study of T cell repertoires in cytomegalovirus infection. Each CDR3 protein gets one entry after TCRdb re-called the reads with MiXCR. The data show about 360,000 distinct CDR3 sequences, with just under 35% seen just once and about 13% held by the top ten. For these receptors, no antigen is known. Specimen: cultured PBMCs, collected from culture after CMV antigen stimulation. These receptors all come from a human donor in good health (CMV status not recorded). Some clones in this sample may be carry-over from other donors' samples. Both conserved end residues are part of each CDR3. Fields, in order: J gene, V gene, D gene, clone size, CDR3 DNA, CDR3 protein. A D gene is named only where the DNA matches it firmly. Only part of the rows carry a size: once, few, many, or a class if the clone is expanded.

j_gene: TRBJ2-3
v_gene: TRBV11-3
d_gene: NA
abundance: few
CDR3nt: TGTGCCAGCAGCCGCCCCTCGGGAGGCACAGATACGCAGTATTTT
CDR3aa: CASSRPSGGTDTQYF

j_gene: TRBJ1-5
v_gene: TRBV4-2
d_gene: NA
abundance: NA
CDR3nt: TGTGCCAGCAGCCAAGAACACGGCGATCAGCCCCAGCATTTT
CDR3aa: CASSQEHGDQPQHF

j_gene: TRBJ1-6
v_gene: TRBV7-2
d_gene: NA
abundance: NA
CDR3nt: TGTGCCAGCAGCCTAGGACAAGACTATTCACCCCTCCACTTT
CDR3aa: CASSLGQDYSPLHF

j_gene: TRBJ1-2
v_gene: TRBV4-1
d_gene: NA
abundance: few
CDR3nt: TGCGCCAGCAGCGCCAGAAGAAACTCATATGGCTACACCTTC
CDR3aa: CASSARRNSYGYTF

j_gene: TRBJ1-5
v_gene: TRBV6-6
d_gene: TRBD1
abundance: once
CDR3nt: TGTGCCAGCAATCCGACAGGGGTTACCAATCAGCCCCAGCATTTT
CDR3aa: CASNPTGVTNQPQHF

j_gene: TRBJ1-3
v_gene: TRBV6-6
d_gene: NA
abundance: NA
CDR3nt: TGTGCCAGCAGGGAAAGCTCTGGAAACACCATATATTTT
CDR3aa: CASRESSGNTIYF

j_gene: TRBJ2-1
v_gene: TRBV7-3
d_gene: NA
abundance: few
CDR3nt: TGTGCCAGCAGCTTAGGATTAAGGGGTTTGAGCTCCTACAATGAGCAGTTCTTC
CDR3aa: CASSLGLRGLSSYNEQFF

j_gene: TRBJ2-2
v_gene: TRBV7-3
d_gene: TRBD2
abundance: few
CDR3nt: TGTGCCAGCAGCCCAGGGACTAGCGGGATAGGGGAGCTGTTTTTT
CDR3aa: CASSPGTSGIGELFF

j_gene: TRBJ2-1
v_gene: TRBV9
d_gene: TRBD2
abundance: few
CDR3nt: TGTGCCAGCAGCGTAGCGGGACTAGCGGGATCTGAGCAGTTCTTC
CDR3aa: CASSVAGLAGSEQFF

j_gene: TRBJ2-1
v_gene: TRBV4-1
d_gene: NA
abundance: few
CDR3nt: TGCGCCAGCAGCCGCCCGGGAGTCCGCTACAATGAGCAGTTCTTC
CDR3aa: CASSRPGVRYNEQFF

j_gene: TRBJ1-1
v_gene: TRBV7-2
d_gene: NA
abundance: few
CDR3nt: TGTGCCAGCTCCTGGGGGCAGAAGAACACTGAAGCTTTCTTT
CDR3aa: CASSWGQKNTEAFF

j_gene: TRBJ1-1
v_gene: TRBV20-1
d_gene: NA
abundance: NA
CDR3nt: TGCAGTGCTAGTCAAGAAGAAGCTTTCTTT
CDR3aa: CSASQEEAFF

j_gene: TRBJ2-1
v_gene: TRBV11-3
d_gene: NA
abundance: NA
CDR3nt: TGTGCCAGCAGCCTGGAGAGGGGGAGCTCCTACAATGAGCAGTTCTTC
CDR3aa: CASSLERGSSYNEQFF

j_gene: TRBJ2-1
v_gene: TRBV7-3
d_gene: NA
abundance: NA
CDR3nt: TGTGCCAGCAGCTCTCTGGTGGACGATGAGCAGTTCTTC
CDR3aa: CASSSLVDDEQFF

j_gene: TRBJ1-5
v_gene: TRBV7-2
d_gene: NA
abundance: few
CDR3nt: TGTGCCAGCAGCCCCCAGGGAAAGCAGCCCCAGCATTTT
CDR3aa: CASSPQGKQPQHF

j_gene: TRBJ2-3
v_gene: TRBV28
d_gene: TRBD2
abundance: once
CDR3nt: TGTGCCAGCAGTTCCGGGACTAGCGGGGATACGCAGTATTTT
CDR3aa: CASSSGTSGDTQYF

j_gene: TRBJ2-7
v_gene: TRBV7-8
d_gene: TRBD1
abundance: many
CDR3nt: TGTGCCAGCAGCCACGAGGACAGGGCCTACGAGCAGTACTTC
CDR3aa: CASSHEDRAYEQYF

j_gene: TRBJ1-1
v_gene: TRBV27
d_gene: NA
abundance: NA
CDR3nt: TGTGCCAGCGGGCAAAACAGGGTGAACACTGAAGCTTTCTTT
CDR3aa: CASGQNRVNTEAFF

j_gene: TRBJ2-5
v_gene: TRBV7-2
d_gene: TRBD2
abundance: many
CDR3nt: TGTGCCAGCAGCCCAACCCTAGGGAGGGCGGGGACCCAGTACTTC
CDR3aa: CASSPTLGRAGTQYF

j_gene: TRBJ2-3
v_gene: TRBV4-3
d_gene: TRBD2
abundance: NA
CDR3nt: TGCGCCAGCAGCCAAGAAGGACAGGGGGGAGGACTAGCGGGATCACGAAACTGCACAGATACGCAGTATTTT
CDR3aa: CASSQEGQGGGLAGSRNCTDTQYF

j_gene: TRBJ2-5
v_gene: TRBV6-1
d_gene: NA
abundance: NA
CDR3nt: TGTGCCACCTCAGGGGGGGAGACCCAGTACTTC
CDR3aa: CATSGGETQYF

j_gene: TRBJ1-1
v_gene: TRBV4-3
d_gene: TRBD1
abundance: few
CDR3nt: TGCGCCAGCAGCCAAGATTTGACAGGGGGTAACACTGAAGCTTTCTTT
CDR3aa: CASSQDLTGGNTEAFF

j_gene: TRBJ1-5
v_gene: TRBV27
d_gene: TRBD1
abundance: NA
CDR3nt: TGTGCCACCGGACAGGGTCCTTATCAGCCCCAGCATTTT
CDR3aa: CATGQGPYQPQHF

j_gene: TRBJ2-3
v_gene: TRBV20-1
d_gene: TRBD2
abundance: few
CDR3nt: TGCAGTGCTAGAGATGCGCGGGCGGGAGTGGTAGATACGCAGTATTTT
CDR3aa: CSARDARAGVVDTQYF

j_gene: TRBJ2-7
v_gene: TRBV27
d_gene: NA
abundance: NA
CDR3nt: TGTGCCAGCAGTTTAGGCGGCGGCGAGCTTTACGAGCAGTACTTC
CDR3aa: CASSLGGGELYEQYF

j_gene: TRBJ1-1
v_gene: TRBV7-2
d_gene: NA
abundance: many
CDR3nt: TGTGCCAGCAGCTTAGTCAGGCTTAACACTGAAGCTTTCTTT
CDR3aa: CASSLVRLNTEAFF

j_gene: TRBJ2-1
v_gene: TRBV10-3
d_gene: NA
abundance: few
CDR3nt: TGTGCCATCAAAACCGGGAGTAGGGATGAGCAGTTCTTC
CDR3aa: CAIKTGSRDEQFF